The 22 T cell receptor beta chains reported below all come from one sample, sequenced in a study of patients and donors after allogeneic stem cell transplantation. Each CDR3 protein is one row after TCRdb ran MiXCR on the RT-PCR reads. This table holds around 70,000 distinct CDR3 sequences, approximately 26% found once. The sample was blood, either unsorted or a sorted T cell fraction (not recorded which). The receptors were gathered from a human donor who was either an allogeneic HSCT recipient or a stem cell or donor lymphocyte infusion donor (not recorded which). It is not recorded whose cells these are; they may come from a transplant donor.

The table lists this clonotype with a few counts. V and J are TRBV4-3 and TRBJ2-1, with 7 nucleotides matching TRBD1. CDR1 is LGHNA and CDR2 is YSLEER in the germline V gene. CDR3 length equals 17 residues. V lost 0 bases to trimming and J lost 1 base; unmatched junction nucleotides: 6. The CDR3 DNA reads as TGCGCCAGCAGCCAAGATGACAGGGCCCCTTCCTACAATGAGCAGTTCTTC. It encodes CASSQDDRAPSYNEQFF.

V is TRBV9 and J is TRBJ2-1; tentative D call: TRBD1 (6 bases). CDR3 length: 13 residues. Germline values: CDR1 SGDLS, CDR2 YYNGEE. Between the trimmed V and J ends, which lost 3 bases and 8 bases, there was a span of 12 bases. The CDR3 loop is CASSGNYRDEQFF. CDR3 bases: TGTGCCAGCAGCGGAAATTACAGGGATGAGCAGTTCTTC.

This clonotype was seen a handful of times. This chain connects TRBV27 to TRBJ2-4; D not resolved. V was shortened by 5 bases and J by 0 bases, with 11 bases between the two germline ends. The CDR3 totals 15 residues. The germline CDR1 and CDR2 sequences are MNHEY and SMNVEV (reference sequence). Here the CDR3 DNA reads TGTGCCAGCAGTGCAACAGCGCTAGCCAAAAACATTCAGTACTTC. It is translated as CASSATALAKNIQYF.

This clonotype occurred many times. The chain employs TRBV20-1 and TRBJ2-7; 7 bases fit TRBD1. The CDR3 runs 13 residues. V lost 5 bases to trimming and J lost 0 bases; unmatched junction nucleotides: 4. CDR1 and CDR2 (germline): DFQATT, SNEGSKA (reference sequence). CDR3 sequence (DNA): TGCAGTGCTCGACAGGGTCCCTCCTACGAGCAGTACTTC. The encoded protein is CSARQGPSYEQYF.

The chain uses TRBV4-3 and TRBJ2-5, with 11 bases matching TRBD2. Germline V gene sequence: CDR1 LGHNA, CDR2 YSLEER. J lost 5 bases, V lost 0 bases, and 2 bases had no gene match. This CDR3 comprises 15 residues. The CDR3 DNA reads TGCGCCAGCAGCCAAGATCTAGCGGGAGGCGAGACCCAGTACTTC. This codes for CASSQDLAGGETQYF.

This clonotype has ten or more counts. The J gene is TRBJ1-1, the V gene TRBV29-1; TRBD1 might be the D (6 bases). The V and J ends lost 7 bases and 2 bases respectively, with 20 bases between them. This CDR3 region has 15 residues. Germline V CDR1 and CDR2: SQVTM, ANQGSEA. DNA of the CDR3: TGCAGCGCGAAGCGGACAGCGGGAACTAACACTGAAGCTTTCTTT. It is translated as CSAKRTAGTNTEAFF. The whole variable domain, remainder taken from reference TRBV29-1 and TRBJ1-1, is SAVISQKPSRDICQRGTSLTIQCQVDSQVTMMFWYRQQPGQSLTLIATANQGSEATYESGFVIDKFPISRPNLTFSTLTVSNMSPEDSSIYLCSAKRTAGTNTEAFFGQGTRLTVV.

The rearrangement links TRBV18 to TRBJ1-5; D ambiguous. The CDR3 sequence is 12 residues long. With 5 bases removed from V and 7 bases from J, the gap between germline ends came to 9 bases. Germline CDR1 is KGHSH and CDR2 is LQKENI. The CDR3 loop reads CASSTEGQPQHF. CDR3 coding DNA: TGTGCCAGCTCAACCGAGGGCCAGCCCCAGCATTTT.

This clonotype has more than one count but fewer than ten. The chain employs TRBV4-2 and TRBJ1-2; D possibly corresponds to TRBD1 (5 bases). This CDR3 is built from 14 residues. Germline CDR1 and CDR2: LGHNA and YNFKEQ. V lost 4 bases and J lost 4, with 13 bases in between. The CDR3 nucleotides read TGTGCCAGCAGCCCGGACGGCGGGGGCTATGGCTACACCTTC. Protein product: CASSPDGGGYGYTF.

There are a few counts of this clonotype. The rearrangement joins TRBV2 to TRBJ1-4; D is perhaps TRBD1 (5 bases). Trimming took off 9 bases at V and 6 bases at J, with 11 bases between the two ends. Germline V lookup: CDR1 SNHLY, CDR2 FYNNEI. This CDR3 is built from 12 residues. CDR3 residues: CASDREDEKLFF. The CDR3 nucleotides read TGTGCCAGTGACAGAGAGGATGAAAAACTGTTTTTT.

The V call is TRBV20-1, the J call TRBJ2-7; no reliable D call. The germline gives CDR1 DFQATT, CDR2 SNEGSKA (reference sequence). The CDR3 extends over 13 amino acids. V lost 3 bases and J lost 3, with 12 bases in between. For the CDR3, the DNA is TGCAGTGCTAGCCTCCTATGGGACTACGAGCAGTACTTC. This gives the protein CSASLLWDYEQYF.

The chain carries TRBV5-4 and TRBJ2-7; 11 bases line up with TRBD1. Trimming at V came to 4 bases and at J to 5 bases, leaving 8 bases not matched to a gene. The CDR3 loop spans 15 amino acids. Per the germline V gene, CDR1 is SGHNT and CDR2 is YYREEE (reference sequence). The DNA for the CDR3 is TGTGCCAGCAGCGGACAGGGGGCATCTCGAGACGAGCAGTACTTC. It specifies CASSGQGASRDEQYF.

In its sample, this clonotype was seen a few times. The genes are TRBV3-1 and TRBJ1-5, with D tentatively TRBD1 (6 bases). The CDR3 is 15 amino acids. Trimming pared 2 bases from V and 7 bases from J, leaving 15 bases between. Germline V gene data show CDR1 as LGHDT and CDR2 as YNNKEL (reference sequence). CDR3 residues: CASSQSPFGGQPQHF. CDR3 bases: TGTGCCAGCAGCCAAAGTCCGTTCGGGGGCCAGCCCCAGCATTTT. Filled out from reference TRBV3-1 and TRBJ1-5, the complete variable domain reads DTAVSQTPKYLVTQMGNDKSIKCEQNLGHDTMYWYKQDSKKFLKIMFSYNNKELIINETVPNRFSPKSPDKAHLNLHINSLELGDSAVYFCASSQSPFGGQPQHFGDGTRLSIL.

The chain recombines TRBV20-1 with TRBJ1-4; no clear D. Germline CDR1 and CDR2: DFQATT and SNEGSKA (reference sequence). This CDR3 is built from 13 residues. The CDR3 sequence: CLNFPGTNEKLFF. CDR3 in DNA: TGCCTCAACTTCCCCGGAACTAATGAAAAACTGTTTTTT.

This clonotype was observed a few times. This chain uses TRBV6-5 with TRBJ1-2, with D possibly being TRBD1 (5 bases). The CDR3 has 13 residues. With 2 bases removed from V and 4 bases from J, the gap between germline ends came to 8 bases. Germline assignment: CDR1 MNHEY and CDR2 SVGAGI. CDR3: CASSYQGGYGYTF. CDR3 in DNA: TGTGCCAGCAGTTACCAGGGCGGCTATGGCTACACCTTC.

The chain joins TRBV12-3 or TRBV12-4 to TRBJ1-3; no clear D gene. V was clipped by 10 bases and J by 4 bases, with 5 bases between them. CDR3 length: 10 amino acids. The CDR3 coding sequence is TGTGCCACCCTAGGAAACACCATATATTTT. Amino acids: CATLGNTIYF.

This clonotype showed up just a few times. The V gene is TRBV6-5, the J gene TRBJ2-2; tentative D call: TRBD2 (6 bases). Trimming stripped 5 bases from V and 5 bases from J, with 6 bases between. The CDR3 consists of 12 residues. Germline V gene lookup returns CDR1 MNHEY and CDR2 SVGAGI. The CDR3 here is CASSRETGELFF. The DNA of the CDR3 is TGTGCCAGCAGTCGGGAGACCGGGGAGCTGTTTTTT.

V is TRBV5-5 and J is TRBJ1-1; 7 positions agree with TRBD1. CDR1 is SGHKS, CDR2 YYEKEE, per germline (reference sequence). This CDR3 is 14 amino acids long. V lost 4 bases to trimming and J lost 5 bases; unmatched junction nucleotides: 8. CDR3 bases: TGTGCCAGCAGCCCCCAGGGGGTATTGACTGAAGCTTTCTTT. Its translation: CASSPQGVLTEAFF.

The V call is TRBV7-8, the J call TRBJ2-3; 7 bases fit TRBD2. The J segment lost 2 bases and the V segment lost 5 bases, leaving 13 bases of the junction unmatched. CDR1 and CDR2 (germline): SGHVS, FQNEAQ. The CDR3 has 17 residues. CDR3 in amino acids: CASSEKTRGTYTDTQYF. The CDR3 DNA follows: TGTGCCAGCAGCGAAAAAACGCGGGGGACCTACACAGATACGCAGTATTTT.

The chain has TRBV20-1 and TRBJ2-1; no clear D. Per germline, CDR1 DFQATT and CDR2 SNEGSKA (reference sequence). The V end lost 0 bases, the J end lost 4 bases, and 13 bases lay between the germline ends. The CDR3 length is 15 residues. CDR3 residues: CSARDGERLYNEQFF. The CDR3 nucleotides are TGCAGTGCTAGAGATGGGGAACGTCTGTACAATGAGCAGTTCTTC.

This clonotype occurred a few times. The chain employs TRBV7-9 and TRBJ1-4; weak D call: TRBD1 (5 bases). The CDR3 extends over 14 amino acids. V lost 4 bases to trimming and J lost 7 bases, with 13 bases between them. From germline, CDR1 is SEHNR and CDR2 FQNEAQ (reference sequence). The CDR3 spells CASSSVGRGEKLFF. The CDR3 bases are TGTGCCAGCAGCTCTGTGGGGAGGGGTGAAAAACTGTTTTTT.

The chain has TRBV20-1 and TRBJ1-5, with D unresolved. CDR3 length equals 15 residues. Trimming shortened V by 1 base and J by 5 bases, and 15 bases separated the two germline ends. Per germline, CDR1 DFQATT and CDR2 SNEGSKA (reference sequence). The CDR3 is CSARVPRAEDQPQHF. The CDR3 coding sequence is TGCAGTGCTAGAGTCCCCCGGGCAGAGGATCAGCCCCAGCATTTT.

The V and J genes are TRBV29-1 and TRBJ2-3; D ambiguous. Germline assignment: CDR1 SQVTM and CDR2 ANQGSEA. V was shortened by 4 bases and J by 2 bases, with 10 bases between the two germline ends. This CDR3 spans 13 amino acids. This CDR3 is CSVVLRVTDTQYF. The CDR3 DNA follows: TGCAGCGTTGTACTGCGTGTCACAGATACGCAGTATTTT.